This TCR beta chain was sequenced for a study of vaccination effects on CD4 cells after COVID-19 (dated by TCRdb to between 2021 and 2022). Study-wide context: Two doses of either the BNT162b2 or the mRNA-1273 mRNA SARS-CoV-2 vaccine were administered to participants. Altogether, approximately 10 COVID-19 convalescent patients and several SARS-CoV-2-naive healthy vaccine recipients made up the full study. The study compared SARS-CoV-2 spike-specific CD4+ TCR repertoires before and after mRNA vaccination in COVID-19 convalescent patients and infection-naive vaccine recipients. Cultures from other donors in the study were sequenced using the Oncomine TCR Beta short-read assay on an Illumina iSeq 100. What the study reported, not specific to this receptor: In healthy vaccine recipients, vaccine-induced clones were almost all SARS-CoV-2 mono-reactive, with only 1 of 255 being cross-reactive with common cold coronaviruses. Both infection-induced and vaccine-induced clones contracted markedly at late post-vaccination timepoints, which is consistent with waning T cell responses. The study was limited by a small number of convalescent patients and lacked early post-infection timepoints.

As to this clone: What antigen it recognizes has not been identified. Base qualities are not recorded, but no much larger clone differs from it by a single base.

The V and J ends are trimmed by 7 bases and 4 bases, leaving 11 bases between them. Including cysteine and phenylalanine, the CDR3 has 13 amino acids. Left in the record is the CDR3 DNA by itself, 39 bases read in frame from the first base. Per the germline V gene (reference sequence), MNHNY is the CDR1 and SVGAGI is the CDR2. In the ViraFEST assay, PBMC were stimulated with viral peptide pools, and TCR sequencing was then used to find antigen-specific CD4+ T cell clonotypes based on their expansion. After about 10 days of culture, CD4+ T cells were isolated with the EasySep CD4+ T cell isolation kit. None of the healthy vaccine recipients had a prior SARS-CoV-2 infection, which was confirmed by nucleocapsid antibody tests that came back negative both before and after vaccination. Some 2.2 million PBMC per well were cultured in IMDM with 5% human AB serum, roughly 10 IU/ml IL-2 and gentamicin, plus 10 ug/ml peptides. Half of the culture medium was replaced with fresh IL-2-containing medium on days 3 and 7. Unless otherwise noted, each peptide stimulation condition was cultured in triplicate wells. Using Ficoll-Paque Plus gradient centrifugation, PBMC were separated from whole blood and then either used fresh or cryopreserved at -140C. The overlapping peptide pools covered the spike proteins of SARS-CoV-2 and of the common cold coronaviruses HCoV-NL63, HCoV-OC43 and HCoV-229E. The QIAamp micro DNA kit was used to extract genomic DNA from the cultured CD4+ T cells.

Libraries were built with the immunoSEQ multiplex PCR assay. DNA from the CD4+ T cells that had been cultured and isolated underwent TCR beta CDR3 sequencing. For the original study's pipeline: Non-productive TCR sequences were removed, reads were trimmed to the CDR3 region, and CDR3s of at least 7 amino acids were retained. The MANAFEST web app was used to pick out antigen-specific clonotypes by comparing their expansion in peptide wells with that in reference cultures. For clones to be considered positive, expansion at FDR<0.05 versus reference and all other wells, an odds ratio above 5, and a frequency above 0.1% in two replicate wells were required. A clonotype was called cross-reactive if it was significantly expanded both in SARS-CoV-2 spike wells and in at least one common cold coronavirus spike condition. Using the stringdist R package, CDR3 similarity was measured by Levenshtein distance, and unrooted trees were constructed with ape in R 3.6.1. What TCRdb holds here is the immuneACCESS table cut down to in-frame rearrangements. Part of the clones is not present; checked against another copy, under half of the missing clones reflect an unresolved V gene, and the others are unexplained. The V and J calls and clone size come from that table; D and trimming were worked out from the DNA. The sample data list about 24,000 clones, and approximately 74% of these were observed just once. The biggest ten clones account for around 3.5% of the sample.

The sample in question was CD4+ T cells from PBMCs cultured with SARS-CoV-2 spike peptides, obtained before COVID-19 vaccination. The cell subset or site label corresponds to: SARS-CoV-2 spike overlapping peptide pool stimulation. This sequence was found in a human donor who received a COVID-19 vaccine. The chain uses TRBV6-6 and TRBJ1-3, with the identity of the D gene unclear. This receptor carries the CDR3 CASISNTGNTIYF. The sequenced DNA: TGTGCCAGCATAAGTAACACCGGAAACACCATATATTTT.